This is a list of T cell receptor beta chains from one sample in a study of cytomegalovirus exposure and HLA in healthy donors. Data came from immunoSEQ multiplex PCR; TCRdb stores just in-frame clones and leaves some out. The repertoire holds approximately 160,000 clones, with 70% to 80% as singletons. The sequenced sample consisted of PBMCs. The source is a woman aged 25 to 39 in good health and CMV-seropositive. Both conserved end residues are part of each CDR3. D genes are given only for firm matches. Expanded clones get a size class; other rows say once, few or many, or leave the size out.

d_gene: NA; abundance: NA; v_gene: TRBV5-6; j_gene: TRBJ2-7; CDR3nt: TGTGCCAGCAGCGGGCTCTACGAGCAGTACTTC; CDR3aa: CASSGLYEQYF
d_gene: TRBD1; abundance: NA; v_gene: TRBV10-3; j_gene: TRBJ2-5; CDR3nt: TGTGCCACCCAACGACAGGGGGAAGAGACCCAGTACTTC; CDR3aa: CATQRQGEETQYF
d_gene: TRBD1; abundance: few; v_gene: TRBV2; j_gene: TRBJ1-2; CDR3nt: TGTGCCAGCAGTGAGGGCAGGGGGCAGGGCTACACCTTC; CDR3aa: CASSEGRGQGYTF
d_gene: TRBD2; abundance: NA; v_gene: TRBV27; j_gene: TRBJ2-5; CDR3nt: TGTGCCAGCACTTCGGGACTAGCGGAACAAGAGACCCAGTACTTC; CDR3aa: CASTSGLAEQETQYF
d_gene: TRBD2; abundance: NA; v_gene: TRBV4-3; j_gene: TRBJ2-1; CDR3nt: TGCGCCAGCAGCCAAGATCCAGCGGGAGATGATGAGCAGTTCTTC; CDR3aa: CASSQDPAGDDEQFF
d_gene: TRBD2; abundance: NA; v_gene: TRBV15; j_gene: TRBJ2-2; CDR3nt: TGTGCCACCAGCAGAGATCGGCTAGCGGGAATAGCCGGGGAGCTGTTTTTT; CDR3aa: CATSRDRLAGIAGELFF
d_gene: NA; abundance: once; v_gene: TRBV18; j_gene: TRBJ2-2; CDR3nt: TGTGCCAGCTCCTACCTGGGCGACACCGGGGAGCTGTTTTTT; CDR3aa: CASSYLGDTGELFF
d_gene: TRBD1; abundance: NA; v_gene: TRBV30; j_gene: TRBJ1-5; CDR3nt: TGTGCCTGGAGTGTCAGGAGACAGGGGTTTCAGCCCCAGCATTTT; CDR3aa: CAWSVRRQGFQPQHF
d_gene: NA; abundance: NA; v_gene: TRBV21-1; j_gene: TRBJ2-1; CDR3nt: TGTGCCAGCAGCCGTCCGGCGGGCGGGAAGTACAATGAGCAGTTCTTC; CDR3aa: CASSRPAGGKYNEQFF
d_gene: TRBD1; abundance: NA; v_gene: TRBV6-1; j_gene: TRBJ2-7; CDR3nt: TGTGCCAGCGGGGACAGGGCGGGGGAGTCCTACGAGCAGTACTTC; CDR3aa: CASGDRAGESYEQYF
d_gene: TRBD1; abundance: once; v_gene: TRBV20-1; j_gene: TRBJ1-2; CDR3nt: TGCAGTGTTCACAGGGGAGAGGGCTACACCTTC; CDR3aa: CSVHRGEGYTF
d_gene: NA; abundance: NA; v_gene: TRBV5-1; j_gene: TRBJ2-1; CDR3nt: TGCGCCAGCAGTCTGGGGGGGGGCAGCTACAATGAGCAGTTCTTC; CDR3aa: CASSLGGGSYNEQFF
d_gene: NA; abundance: few; v_gene: TRBV29-1; j_gene: TRBJ2-7; CDR3nt: TGCAGCGTTGTCCAGGGAGGCGGCTACGAGCAGTACTTC; CDR3aa: CSVVQGGGYEQYF
d_gene: NA; abundance: few; v_gene: TRBV7-9; j_gene: TRBJ2-2; CDR3nt: TGTGCCAGCAGCTCCCTAACCACCGGGGAGCTGTTTTTT; CDR3aa: CASSSLTTGELFF
d_gene: NA; abundance: NA; v_gene: TRBV5-4; j_gene: TRBJ2-5; CDR3nt: TGTGCCACATCATTAGGACTCGCGGAAGAGACCCAGTACTTC; CDR3aa: CATSLGLAEETQYF
d_gene: NA; abundance: NA; v_gene: TRBV7-3; j_gene: TRBJ2-1; CDR3nt: TGTGCCAGCAGCTTGCGGGATCGGGATGAGCAGTTCTTC; CDR3aa: CASSLRDRDEQFF
d_gene: NA; abundance: NA; v_gene: TRBV7-8; j_gene: TRBJ2-7; CDR3nt: TGTGCCAGCAGCTCCGCGGGTGCCACTCGCGAGCAGTACTTC; CDR3aa: CASSSAGATREQYF
d_gene: NA; abundance: few; v_gene: TRBV6-4; j_gene: TRBJ1-2; CDR3nt: TGTGCCAGCAGTGAAGGGCCCAGGGACTATGGCTACACCTTC; CDR3aa: CASSEGPRDYGYTF
d_gene: TRBD1; abundance: few; v_gene: TRBV29-1; j_gene: TRBJ2-1; CDR3nt: TGCAGCGTTGGAGGGACAGGCTCCTACAATGAGCAGTTCTTC; CDR3aa: CSVGGTGSYNEQFF
d_gene: TRBD1; abundance: few; v_gene: TRBV6-1; j_gene: TRBJ2-1; CDR3nt: TGTGCCAGCAGTGAACCCAGACAGGGGACGAATGAGCAGTTCTTC; CDR3aa: CASSEPRQGTNEQFF
d_gene: TRBD1; abundance: NA; v_gene: TRBV7-2; j_gene: TRBJ2-7; CDR3nt: TGTGCCAGCAGCCCCTGGACAGGGGAAAGTCATTGCTACGAGCAGTACTTC; CDR3aa: CASSPWTGESHCYEQYF
d_gene: TRBD2; abundance: NA; v_gene: TRBV4-1; j_gene: TRBJ2-3; CDR3nt: TGCGCCAGCAGCCAAGAGTGGGAGGGCCTGGGCACAGATACGCAGTATTTT; CDR3aa: CASSQEWEGLGTDTQYF
d_gene: NA; abundance: NA; v_gene: TRBV10-1; j_gene: TRBJ1-2; CDR3nt: TGCGCCAGCAGTGAGTCGGTTGGGCAGTTCTATGGCTACACCTTC; CDR3aa: CASSESVGQFYGYTF
d_gene: TRBD1; abundance: NA; v_gene: TRBV19; j_gene: TRBJ1-1; CDR3nt: TGTGCCAGTAGTATCGGGACAGTACGATTGAACACTGAAGCTTTCTTT; CDR3aa: CASSIGTVRLNTEAFF
d_gene: NA; abundance: NA; v_gene: TRBV2; j_gene: TRBJ1-1; CDR3nt: TGTGCCAGCAGTGAAAGGAGGGTTGTAGCTTTCTTT; CDR3aa: CASSERRVVAFF
d_gene: TRBD2; abundance: NA; v_gene: TRBV5-1; j_gene: TRBJ2-3; CDR3nt: TGCGCCAGCACCCTAGCGGGAGCCCCCACAGATACGCAGTATTTT; CDR3aa: CASTLAGAPTDTQYF